The clone carrying this TCR beta chain has a handful of counts. This entry belongs to a study of human T cells and chemical hapten exposure. The CDR3 totals 15 residues. From germline, CDR1 is SGHTA and CDR2 FQGNSA. V lost 5 bases and J 0 bases, leaving 11 bases between the germline ends. This sample's time point: patch test 1, 2 weeks after DPC sensitization. Treatment given: therapeutic diphenylcyclopropenone sensitization with weekly scalp DPC. TCRdb ran MiXCR on the RACE reads and lists one entry per CDR3 protein. The sample shows some 200,000 distinct CDR3 sequences, about 22% of them seen only once.

This rearrangement joins TRBV7-2 to TRBJ2-1; no firm D call. This TCR derives from a woman aged 50 to 60 with alopecia areata. Some clones in this sample may be carry-over from other donors' samples. The material was whole blood, obtained in connection with sensitization to the hapten diphenylcyclopropenone (DPC). CDR3 DNA: TGTGCCAGCAGCGTAAGCGTCGGCTCCTACAATGAGCAGTTCTTC. Its translation is CASSVSVGSYNEQFF.